This T cell receptor beta chain was recovered during a study of T cell responses to AZD1222 COVID-19 vaccine. Details on this clone: The antigen is not known.

Profiled with immunoSEQ multiplex PCR; TCRdb holds only in-frame clones, not every one. The sample has about 180,000 clones; 90% to 95% are singletons. After removal of 0 bases from V and 7 bases from J, the junction contained 2 bases not matched to a gene. Germline CDR1 and CDR2: MNHEY and SVGAGI. There are 13 residues in the CDR3. Points from the study as a whole: Spike regions recognized by vaccine-associated CD4 TCRs spanned the protein, led by 160-218 and 743-854.

The clonotype originates from an adult who received the MenACWY meningococcal vaccine as a control. This sample comprised peripheral blood, obtained 28 days after the second dose of the MenACWY control vaccine. The chain recombines TRBV6-5 with TRBJ1-2; 7 positions agree with TRBD1. The CDR3 DNA sequence: TGTGCCAGCAGTTACTCAACAGGGGTTGGCTACACCTTC. It encodes CASSYSTGVGYTF.